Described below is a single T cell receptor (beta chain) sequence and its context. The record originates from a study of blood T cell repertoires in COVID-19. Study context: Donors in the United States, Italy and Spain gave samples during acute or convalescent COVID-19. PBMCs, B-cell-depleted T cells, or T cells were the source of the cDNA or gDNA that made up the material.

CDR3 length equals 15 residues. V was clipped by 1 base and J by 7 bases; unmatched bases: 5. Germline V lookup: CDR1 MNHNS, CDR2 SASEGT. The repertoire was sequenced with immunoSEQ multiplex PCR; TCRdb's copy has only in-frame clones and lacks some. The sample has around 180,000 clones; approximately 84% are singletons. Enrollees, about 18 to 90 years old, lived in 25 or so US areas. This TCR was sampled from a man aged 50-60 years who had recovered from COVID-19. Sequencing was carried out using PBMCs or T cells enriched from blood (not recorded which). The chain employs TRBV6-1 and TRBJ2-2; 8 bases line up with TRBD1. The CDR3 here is CASSEVDRGNGELFF. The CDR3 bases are TGTGCCAGCAGTGAAGTCGACAGGGGTAACGGGGAGCTGTTTTTT.